The TCR beta chain under discussion was sequenced for a study of technical replicates of blood from a few donors. Data came from immunoSEQ multiplex PCR; TCRdb stores just in-frame clones and leaves some out. This table has just over 60,000 clones, 70% to 90% appearing once. CDR3 length: 13 residues. The germline V gene encodes CDR1 SNHLY and CDR2 FYNNEI. V shed 6 bases, J shed 5 bases, and the junction held 5 bases outside the gene matches. V gene TRBV2 combines with J gene TRBJ2-5, with 8 bases fitting TRBD2. The clonotype comes from a human donor in good health. Some clones in this sample may be carry-over from other donors' samples. Source material: PBMCs. CDR3: CASSRGGGETQYF. Written as DNA, the CDR3 is TGTGCCAGCAGCCGGGGGGGTGGCGAGACCCAGTACTTC.